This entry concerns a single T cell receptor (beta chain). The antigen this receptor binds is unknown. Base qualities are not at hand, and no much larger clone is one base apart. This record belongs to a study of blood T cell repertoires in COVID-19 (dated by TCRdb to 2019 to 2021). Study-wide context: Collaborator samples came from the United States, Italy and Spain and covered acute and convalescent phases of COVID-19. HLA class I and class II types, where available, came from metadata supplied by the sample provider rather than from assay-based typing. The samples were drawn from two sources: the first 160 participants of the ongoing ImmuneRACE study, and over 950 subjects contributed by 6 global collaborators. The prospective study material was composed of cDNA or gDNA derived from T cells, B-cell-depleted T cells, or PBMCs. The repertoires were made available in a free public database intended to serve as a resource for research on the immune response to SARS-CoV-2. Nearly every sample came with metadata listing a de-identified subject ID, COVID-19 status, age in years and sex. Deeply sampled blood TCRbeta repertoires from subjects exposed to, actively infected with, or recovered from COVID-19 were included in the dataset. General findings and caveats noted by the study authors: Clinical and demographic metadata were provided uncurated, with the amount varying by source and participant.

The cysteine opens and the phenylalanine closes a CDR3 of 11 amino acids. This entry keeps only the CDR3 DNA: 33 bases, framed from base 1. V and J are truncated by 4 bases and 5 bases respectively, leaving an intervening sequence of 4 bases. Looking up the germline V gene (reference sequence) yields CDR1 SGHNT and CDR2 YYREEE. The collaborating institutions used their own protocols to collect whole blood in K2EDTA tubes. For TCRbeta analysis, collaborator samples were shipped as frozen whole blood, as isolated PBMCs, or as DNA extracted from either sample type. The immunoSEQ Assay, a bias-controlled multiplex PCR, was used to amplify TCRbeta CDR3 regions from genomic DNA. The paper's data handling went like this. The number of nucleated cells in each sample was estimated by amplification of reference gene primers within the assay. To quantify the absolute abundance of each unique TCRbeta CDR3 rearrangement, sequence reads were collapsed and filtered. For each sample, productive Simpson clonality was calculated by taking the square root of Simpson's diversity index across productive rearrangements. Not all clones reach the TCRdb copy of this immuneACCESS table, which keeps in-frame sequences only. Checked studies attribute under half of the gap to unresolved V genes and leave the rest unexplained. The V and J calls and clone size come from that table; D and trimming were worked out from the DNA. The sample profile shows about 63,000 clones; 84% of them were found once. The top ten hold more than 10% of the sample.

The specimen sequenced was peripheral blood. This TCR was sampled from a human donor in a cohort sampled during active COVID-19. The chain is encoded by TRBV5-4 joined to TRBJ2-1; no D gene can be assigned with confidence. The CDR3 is CASSRHNEQFF. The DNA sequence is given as TGTGCCAGCAGCCGTCACAATGAGCAGTTCTTC.